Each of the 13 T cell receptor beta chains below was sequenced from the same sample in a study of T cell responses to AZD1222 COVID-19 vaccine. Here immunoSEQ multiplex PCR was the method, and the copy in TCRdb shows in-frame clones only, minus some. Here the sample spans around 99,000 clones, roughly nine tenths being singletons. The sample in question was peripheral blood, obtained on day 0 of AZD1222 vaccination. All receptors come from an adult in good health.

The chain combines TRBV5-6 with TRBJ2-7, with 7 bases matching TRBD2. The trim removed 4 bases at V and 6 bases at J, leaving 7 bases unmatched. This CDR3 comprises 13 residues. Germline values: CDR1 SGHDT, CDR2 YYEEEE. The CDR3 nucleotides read TGTGCCAGCAGCCTCCTGGGAGGGGCCGAGCAGTACTTC. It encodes CASSLLGGAEQYF. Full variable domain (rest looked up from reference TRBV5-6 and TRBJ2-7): DAGVTQSPTHLIKTRGQQVTLRCSPKSGHDTVSWYQQALGQGPQFIFQYYEEEERQRGNFPDRFSGHQFPNYSSELNVNALLLGDSALYLCASSLLGGAEQYFGPGTRLTVT.

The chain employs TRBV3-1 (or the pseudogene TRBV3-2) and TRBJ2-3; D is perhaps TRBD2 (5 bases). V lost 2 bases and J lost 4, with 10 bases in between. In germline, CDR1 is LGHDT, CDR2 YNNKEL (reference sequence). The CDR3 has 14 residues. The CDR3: CASSQPGISDTQYF. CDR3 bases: TGTGCCAGCAGCCAACCCGGGATCTCAGATACGCAGTATTTT.

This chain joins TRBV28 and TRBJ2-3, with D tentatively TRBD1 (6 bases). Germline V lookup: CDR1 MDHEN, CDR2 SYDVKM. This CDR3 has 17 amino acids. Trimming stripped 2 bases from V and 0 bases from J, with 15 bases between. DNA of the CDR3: TGTGCCAGCAGTTTAGATAACAGGGCCCGCAGCACAGATACGCAGTATTTT. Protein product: CASSLDNRARSTDTQYF.

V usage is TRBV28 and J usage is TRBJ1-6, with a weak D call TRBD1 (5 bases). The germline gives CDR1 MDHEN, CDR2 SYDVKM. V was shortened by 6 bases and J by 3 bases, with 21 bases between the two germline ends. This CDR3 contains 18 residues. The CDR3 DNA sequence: TGTGCCAGCAGGGCCTCAGGCAGGGAGAAAGGCTATAATTCACCCCTCCACTTT. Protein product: CASRASGREKGYNSPLHF.

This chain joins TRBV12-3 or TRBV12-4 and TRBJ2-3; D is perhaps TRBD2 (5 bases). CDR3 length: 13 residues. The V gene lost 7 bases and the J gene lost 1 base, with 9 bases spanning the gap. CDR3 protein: CASTWGGTDTQYF. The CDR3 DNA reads TGTGCCAGCACTTGGGGAGGCACAGATACGCAGTATTTT.

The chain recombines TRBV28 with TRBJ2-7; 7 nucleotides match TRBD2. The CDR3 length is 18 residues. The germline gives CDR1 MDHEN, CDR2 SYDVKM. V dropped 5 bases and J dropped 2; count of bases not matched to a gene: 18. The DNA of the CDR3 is TGTGCCAGCAGTACCGGCAGGGATGGTGCGGGAGTGACCTACGAGCAGTACTTC. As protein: CASSTGRDGAGVTYEQYF.

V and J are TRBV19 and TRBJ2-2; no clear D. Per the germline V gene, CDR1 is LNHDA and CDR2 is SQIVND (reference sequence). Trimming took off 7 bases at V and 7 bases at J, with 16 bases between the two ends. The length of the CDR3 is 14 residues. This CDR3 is CASKNAVAYGELFF. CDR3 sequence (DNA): TGTGCCAGTAAAAATGCAGTCGCATACGGGGAGCTGTTTTTT.

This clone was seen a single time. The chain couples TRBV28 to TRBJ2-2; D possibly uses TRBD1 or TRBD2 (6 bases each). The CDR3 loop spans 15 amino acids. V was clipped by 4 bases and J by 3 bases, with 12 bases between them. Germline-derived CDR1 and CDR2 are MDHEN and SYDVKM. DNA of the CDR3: TGTGCCAGCAGTTCGGACAGCGGGTACACCGGGGAGCTGTTTTTT. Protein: CASSSDSGYTGELFF.

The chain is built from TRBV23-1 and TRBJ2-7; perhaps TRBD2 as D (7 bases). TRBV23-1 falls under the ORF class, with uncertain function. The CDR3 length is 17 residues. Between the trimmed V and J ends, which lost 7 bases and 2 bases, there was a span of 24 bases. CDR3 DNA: TGCGCCAGCACCCCCGGTAGAGTCCGGCGGGGGCCCTACGAGCAGTACTTC. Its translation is CASTPGRVRRGPYEQYF.

The CDR3 protein is CASSLVGASGETQYF. For the CDR3, the DNA is TGTGCCAGCAGCTTAGTGGGGGCCAGTGGAGAGACCCAGTACTTC. V usage is TRBV11-1 and J usage is TRBJ2-5, with D perhaps TRBD1 (6 bases). Deletions cut 1 base from V and 4 bases from J, with 13 bases between. The CDR3 consists of 15 residues. Per germline, CDR1 SGHAT and CDR2 FQDESV (reference sequence).

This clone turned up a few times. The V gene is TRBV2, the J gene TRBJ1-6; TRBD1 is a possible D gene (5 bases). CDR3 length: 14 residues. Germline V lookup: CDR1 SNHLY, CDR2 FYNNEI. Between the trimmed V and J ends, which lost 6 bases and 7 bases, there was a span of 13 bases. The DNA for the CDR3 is TGTGCCAGCAGCCCCAGGGTGGGAAATTCACCCCTCCACTTT. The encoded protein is CASSPRVGNSPLHF.

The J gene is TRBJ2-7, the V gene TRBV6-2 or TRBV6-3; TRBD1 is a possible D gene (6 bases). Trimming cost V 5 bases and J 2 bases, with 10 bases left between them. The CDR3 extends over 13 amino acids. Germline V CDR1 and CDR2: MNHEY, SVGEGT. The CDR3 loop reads CASSRTATYEQYF. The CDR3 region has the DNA TGTGCCAGCAGTCGGACAGCTACCTACGAGCAGTACTTC.

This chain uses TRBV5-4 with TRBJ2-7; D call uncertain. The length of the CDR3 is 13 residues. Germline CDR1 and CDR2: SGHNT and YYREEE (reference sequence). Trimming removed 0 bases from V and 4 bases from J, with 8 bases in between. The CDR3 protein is CASSLGLEYEQYF. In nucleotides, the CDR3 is TGTGCCAGCAGCTTGGGGCTCGAGTACGAGCAGTACTTC.